This T cell receptor (beta chain) was observed in a study of blood T cell repertoires in COVID-19. Germline assignment: CDR1 SGHTA and CDR2 FQGNSA. V lost 8 bases to trimming and J lost 7 bases; unmatched junction nucleotides: 12. The CDR3 covers 15 residues. Here immunoSEQ multiplex PCR was the method, and the copy in TCRdb shows in-frame clones only, minus some. The sample has about 200,000 clones, around nine tenths seen once; the top ten hold around 3%. Sequenced input: peripheral blood. This receptor was taken from a man in his 60s with acute or convalescent COVID-19. The J gene is TRBJ2-5, the V gene TRBV7-2; 11 nucleotides line up with TRBD2. The CDR3 DNA is TGTGCCAGCCAATCTAGCGGGGGGCCGTCGGGGACCCAGTACTTC. Residues: CASQSSGGPSGTQYF.